The source of this T cell receptor (beta chain) is a study of blood T cell repertoires in COVID-19 (dated by TCRdb to about 2020). As for the study more broadly: Samples from collaborators originated in the United States, Italy and Spain and spanned both the acute and convalescent phases of COVID-19. Samples came from the ongoing ImmuneRACE study (first 160 participants) plus 1,254 subjects from 6 global collaborators. Where available, HLA class I and class II types were obtained from metadata supplied by the sample provider rather than from assay-based typing. The prospective study material was composed of cDNA or gDNA derived from T cells, B-cell-depleted T cells, or PBMCs. A freely available public database, intended as a resource for researchers studying the immune response to SARS-CoV-2, is where the repertoires were released. Nearly every sample came with metadata listing a de-identified subject ID, COVID-19 status, age in years and sex. Subjects who had been exposed to COVID-19, were actively infected with it, or had recovered from it provided the deeply sampled blood TCRbeta repertoires that made up the dataset. Findings and caveats that apply to the study as a whole: How much clinical and demographic metadata was included differed by source and by participant, and the metadata was provided uncurated.

As regards this clone: Its antigen target is currently unknown. Nothing much larger sits one base from this clone, and base qualities are not available.

TCRbeta CDR3 regions were amplified from genomic DNA using the immunoSEQ Assay, a bias-controlled multiplex PCR. In the authors' own workflow: Nucleated cell counts per sample were estimated from amplification of reference gene primers within the assay. To quantify the absolute abundance of each unique TCRbeta CDR3 rearrangement, sequence reads were collapsed and filtered. For each sample, productive Simpson clonality was calculated as the square root of Simpson's diversity index across productive rearrangements. TCRdb carries this immuneACCESS record with in-frame sequences only. Its versions omit some clonotypes, under half of them owing to an unresolved V gene in the studies checked, with the rest unexplained. From that table come the V and J calls and clone size; the DNA was used to work out D and trimming. The sample has more than 150,000 clones on record, approximately 90% of them singletons. The top ten constitute 2% to 2.5% of the sample.

In the prospective study, participants were roughly 18 to 100 years old, resided in about two dozen geographic areas of the United States, and were enrolled through a virtual design. In the prospective study, cohorts were assigned on the basis of participant-reported clinical history obtained from a screening survey and a study questionnaire. For ImmuneRACE Cohort 3, a participant was defined as recovered based on two consecutive negative NP/OP PCR tests, clearance by a healthcare professional, or resolution of symptoms. In the prospective study, whole blood, serum and a nasopharyngeal or oropharyngeal swab were collected from each participant by mobile phlebotomists. Prospective study participants could optionally give additional blood draws and questionnaires over an approximately two-month period. Prospective study blood samples were shipped either frozen or at room temperature before DNA extraction.

Its CDR3 holds 15 amino acids, cysteine through phenylalanine. Only CDR3 DNA is held: 45 bases, read in frame from base 1. The germline V gene yields SGHRS for CDR1 and YFSETQ for CDR2. Trimming removed 0 bases from V and 3 bases from J, leaving 12 bases between the germline ends. Sequencing was done on a sample of PBMCs or T cells enriched from blood (not recorded which). This clonotype originated in a woman in her twenties or thirties who had recovered from COVID-19. The chain uses TRBV5-1 and TRBJ2-5, and the D gene may be TRBD1, 6 bases matching. CDR3 loop: CASSLEGVLEETQYF. The DNA sequence is as follows: TGCGCCAGCAGCTTGGAGGGGGTTTTGGAAGAGACCCAGTACTTC.